Reported below is one TCR beta chain. The protocol was immunoSEQ multiplex PCR, while the TCRdb copy is restricted to in-frame clones and leaves out a portion. Among about 95,000 clones listed, roughly 89% were seen once. Germline V lookup: CDR1 MNHNS, CDR2 SASEGT. This CDR3 comprises 17 residues. V lost 3 bases and J lost 2, with 19 bases in between. These data belong to a study of blood T cell repertoires in COVID-19. The gene calls are TRBV6-1 and TRBJ1-2, with D tentatively TRBD1 (6 bases). Sequenced input: peripheral blood. The receptor was derived from a woman between 65 and 79 years old with acute or convalescent COVID-19. The CDR3 nucleotides read TGTGCCAGCAGTGACACTTGGTTAGGACAGTGGAACTATGGCTACACCTTC. Residues: CASSDTWLGQWNYGYTF.